The 23 T cell receptor beta chains in this list originate from one sample, sequenced in a study of T cell responses to AZD1222 COVID-19 vaccine. The assay was immunoSEQ multiplex PCR, and TCRdb's table has in-frame clones only and misses some. The top ten clones hold approximately 2.2% of a sample with approximately 100,000 clones, around 94% of them seen once. The specimen was peripheral blood, collected on day 0 of AZD1222 vaccination. All receptors derive from an adult in good health.

This chain connects TRBV19 to TRBJ1-5; unclear D gene. The CDR3 has 15 amino acids. V lost 3 bases, J lost 1 base, and 10 bases lay in between. Germline V gene data show CDR1 as LNHDA and CDR2 as SQIVND (reference sequence). Here the CDR3 DNA reads TGTGCCAGTAGTATGAGAGGGCAGAGCAATCAGCCCCAGCATTTT. Protein sequence: CASSMRGQSNQPQHF.

V and J are TRBV5-1 and TRBJ2-3, with D unresolved. V was trimmed by 0 bases and J by 1 base, leaving 9 bases between them. The CDR3 covers 15 residues. Germline lookup yields CDR1 SGHRS and CDR2 YFSETQ. The CDR3 region is CASSLGTVRTDTQYF. DNA of the CDR3: TGCGCCAGCAGCTTGGGGACGGTACGCACAGATACGCAGTATTTT.

V is TRBV19 and J is TRBJ2-7, with 7 bases lining up with TRBD1. The V segment lost 5 bases and the J segment 0 bases; nucleotides outside the gene matches: 7. The CDR3 runs 15 residues. Germline V gene lookup returns CDR1 LNHDA and CDR2 SQIVND (reference sequence). The CDR3 DNA is TGTGCCAGTAGTTATGGACAGGCGAGCTCCTACGAGCAGTACTTC. It is translated as CASSYGQASSYEQYF.

V usage is TRBV27 and J usage is TRBJ1-2, with 7 bases aligning to TRBD1. V lost 6 bases, J lost 2 bases, and 9 bases stayed unmatched. Germline CDR1 reads MNHEY; CDR2 reads SMNVEV (reference sequence). The CDR3 is 15 residues long. CDR3 in DNA: TGTGCCAGCAGGATACCCAGGGGGGGGAACTATGGCTACACCTTC. Translated: CASRIPRGGNYGYTF.

V and J are TRBV7-2 and TRBJ2-5; perhaps TRBD1 as D (6 bases). V dropped 2 bases and J dropped 3 bases, with 16 bases sitting between them. The germline CDR1 and CDR2 sequences are SGHTA and FQGNSA. The CDR3 covers 16 residues. The CDR3 reads CASSLHKGTGKETQYF. The CDR3 DNA reads as TGTGCCAGCAGCTTACACAAAGGTACAGGGAAAGAGACCCAGTACTTC.

The CDR3 here is CASSPGDVGYTF. The CDR3 coding sequence is TGTGCCAGCAGCCCCGGGGACGTCGGCTACACCTTC. The chain has TRBV7-9 and TRBJ1-2, with a possible D match to TRBD1 (5 bases). This CDR3 comprises 12 residues. Germline values: CDR1 SEHNR, CDR2 FQNEAQ (reference sequence). The V end lost 5 bases, the J end lost 8 bases, and 12 bases lay between the germline ends. The whole variable domain, filled in from reference TRBV7-9 and TRBJ1-2, reads DTGVSQNPRHKITKRGQNVTFRCDPISEHNRLYWYRQTLGQGPEFLTYFQNEAQLEKSRLLSDRFSAERPKGSFSTLEIQRTEQGDSAMYLCASSPGDVGYTFGSGTRLTVV.

This clone showed up just once. The chain couples TRBV2 to TRBJ1-3; no clear D gene. The germline gives CDR1 SNHLY, CDR2 FYNNEI. Trimming cost V 6 bases and J 0 bases, with 18 bases left between them. The CDR3 length is 17 residues. The CDR3 loop reads CASSLQRQQISGNTIYF. The CDR3 DNA reads TGTGCCAGCAGCCTCCAAAGGCAGCAGATCTCTGGAAACACCATATATTTT.

This clone was counted a few times. This rearrangement joins TRBV27 to TRBJ1-5; TRBD1 is a possible D gene (6 bases). Per germline, CDR1 MNHEY and CDR2 SMNVEV (reference sequence). The CDR3 loop spans 16 amino acids. V was trimmed by 5 bases and J by 7 bases, leaving 21 bases between them. Here the CDR3 reads CASSRNSPGEGQPQHF. CDR3 nucleotides: TGTGCCAGCAGTCGGAATAGTCCAGGGGAGGGACAGCCCCAGCATTTT.

The V gene is TRBV20-1, the J gene TRBJ2-1; possibly TRBD2 for D (5 bases). The CDR3 is 16 residues long. V lost 3 bases and J 0 bases, leaving 15 bases between the germline ends. The germline V gene has CDR1 DFQATT and CDR2 SNEGSKA (reference sequence). The CDR3, as DNA: TGCAGTGCTAGTATCCGAGGGTCAATCTCCTACAATGAGCAGTTCTTC. It translates to CSASIRGSISYNEQFF.

The chain uses TRBV28 and TRBJ2-5; D gene uncertain. V lost 6 bases and J lost 0, with 2 bases in between. The CDR3 covers 11 residues. Germline CDR1 MDHEN, CDR2 SYDVKM. Here the CDR3 DNA reads TGTGCCAGCAGCTACCAAGAGACCCAGTACTTC. Translating gives CASSYQETQYF.

Turning to this clone: Sequence at one end of the junction differs from germline and may be a read error. The CDR3, as DNA: TGCGCCGGCAGCCAAGATAACAATCAGCCCCAGCATTTT. Its protein is CAGSQDNNQPQHF. The chain joins TRBV4-1 to TRBJ1-5, with D uncertain. The length of the CDR3 is 13 residues. From germline, CDR1 is MGHRA and CDR2 YSYEKL.

The chain carries TRBV6-5 and TRBJ1-1; the D is unclear. V lost 2 bases and J lost 0, with 10 bases in between. The CDR3 spans 15 residues. In germline, CDR1 is MNHEY, CDR2 SVGAGI. CDR3 sequence (DNA): TGTGCCAGCAGTTACGGACTTTCCATGAACACTGAAGCTTTCTTT. Amino acids: CASSYGLSMNTEAFF.

Concerning this clone itself: One junction end does not reproduce the germline sequence, and a read error may be involved. The chain has TRBV12-3 or TRBV12-4 and TRBJ1-2, with 7 bases aligning to TRBD1. The CDR3 is 11 residues long. CDR3 loop: CASSFQDRLDF. The CDR3 DNA reads TGTGCCAGCAGTTTTCAGGACAGGCTAGACTTC.

The V gene is TRBV7-9, the J gene TRBJ1-3; D is uncertain. The CDR3 has 13 amino acids. Trimming shortened V by 3 bases and J by 4 bases, and 7 bases separated the two germline ends. CDR1 and CDR2 from the germline V gene are SEHNR and FQNEAQ (reference sequence). CDR3 loop: CASSFDHGNTIYF. The CDR3 coding sequence is TGTGCCAGCAGCTTCGATCACGGAAACACCATATATTTT.

The gene calls are TRBV7-9 and TRBJ2-5, with a possible D match to TRBD1 (6 bases). CDR1 and CDR2 (germline): SEHNR, FQNEAQ (reference sequence). V gave up 5 bases and J gave up 2 bases, with 9 bases separating them. This CDR3 is built from 13 residues. In nucleotides, the CDR3 is TGTGCCAGCAGCCAACAGGGACAAGAGACCCAGTACTTC. It codes for CASSQQGQETQYF.

The V gene is TRBV7-9, the J gene TRBJ1-2, with 7 positions matching TRBD1. V trimming: 5 bases; J trimming: 2 bases; junction bases outside the gene matches: 5. Per germline, CDR1 SEHNR and CDR2 FQNEAQ (reference sequence). There are 14 residues in the CDR3. The CDR3 nucleotides read TGTGCCAGCAGCACCTGGACAGGCAACTATGGCTACACCTTC. This encodes CASSTWTGNYGYTF.

The chain couples TRBV4-1 to TRBJ2-2; D is ambiguous. Deletions cut 6 bases from V and 1 base from J, with 9 bases between. The CDR3 covers 14 residues. CDR1 is MGHRA, CDR2 YSYEKL, per germline. Here the CDR3 reads CASRHAGNTGELFF. The CDR3 nucleotides read TGCGCCAGCAGACACGCTGGGAACACCGGGGAGCTGTTTTTT.

The genes are TRBV11-3 and TRBJ2-5, with D perhaps TRBD1 (5 bases). Germline values: CDR1 SGHNT, CDR2 YENEEA. This CDR3 comprises 13 residues. V shed 5 bases and J shed 2 bases, with 9 bases lying between them. CDR3 residues: CASSTWTQETQYF. CDR3 DNA sequence: TGTGCCAGCAGCACGTGGACACAAGAGACCCAGTACTTC. The complete variable domain, with remaining parts taken from reference TRBV11-3 and TRBJ2-5, reads EAGVVQSPRYKIIEKKQPVAFWCNPISGHNTLYWYLQNLGQGPELLIRYENEEAVDDSQLPKDRFSAERLKGVDSTLKIQPAELGDSAVYLCASSTWTQETQYFGPGTRLLVL.

The chain combines TRBV4-3 with TRBJ2-6; D not resolved. There are 16 residues in the CDR3. Germline assignment: CDR1 LGHNA and CDR2 YSLEER. The V gene lost 0 bases and the J gene lost 3 bases, with 9 bases spanning the gap. CDR3 region: CASSQDLGDGANVLTF. The DNA of the CDR3 is TGCGCCAGCAGCCAAGATCTAGGTGATGGGGCCAACGTCCTGACTTTC.

The chain combines TRBV24-1 with TRBJ2-7; D perhaps matches TRBD2 (7 bases). Trimming shortened V by 7 bases and J by 7 bases, and 16 bases separated the two germline ends. CDR3 size: 13 residues. CDR1 and CDR2 from the germline V gene are KGHDR and SFDVKD. CDR3 DNA sequence: TGTGCCACCAGGGACGGGGGGCAGCGGGAGCAGTACTTC. Its protein product is CATRDGGQREQYF.

J is TRBJ1-1 and V is TRBV19, with 12 bases aligning to TRBD1. V lost 7 bases to trimming and J lost 3 bases; unmatched junction nucleotides: 9. CDR3 size: 16 residues. Germline V gene data show CDR1 as LNHDA and CDR2 as SQIVND (reference sequence). The CDR3 region has the DNA TGTGCCAGTAAGGAGGGGACAGGGGGCTCATACACTGAAGCTTTCTTT. It translates to CASKEGTGGSYTEAFF.

The gene calls are TRBV6-1 and TRBJ2-5; possibly TRBD1 for D (5 bases). The V and J ends lost 2 bases and 1 base respectively, with 8 bases between them. There are 14 residues in the CDR3. Per the germline V gene, CDR1 is MNHNS and CDR2 is SASEGT. The CDR3 reads CASSELTVQETQYF. CDR3 DNA sequence: TGTGCCAGCAGTGAATTGACAGTCCAAGAGACCCAGTACTTC.

The chain carries TRBV5-4 and TRBJ2-1; D is undetermined. Germline V gene sequence: CDR1 SGHNT, CDR2 YYREEE (reference sequence). The V gene lost 4 bases and the J gene lost 5 bases, with 4 bases spanning the gap. CDR3 length equals 11 residues. This chain's CDR3 is CASSANNEQFF. CDR3 coding DNA: TGTGCCAGCAGCGCCAACAATGAGCAGTTCTTC.